Listed below are T cell receptor beta chains from one sample, sequenced in a study of patients with pleural tuberculosis. TCRdb re-called the reads through MiXCR, storing one row per CDR3 protein. The table lists about 50,000 distinct CDR3 sequences, 7.3% of them singletons. The receptor source for this set is a human donor with pleural tuberculosis. CDR3s leave out the opening cysteine and the closing phenylalanine or tryptophan. Clone size is given for some rows only: seen once, a few or many times, or a class if the clone is expanded.

v_gene	abundance	j_gene	CDR3aa
TRBV5-4	few	TRBJ2-4	ASSFAGPGKNIQY
TRBV12-3/TRBV12-4	many	TRBJ1-1	ASSLGGPEAF
TRBV2	many	TRBJ2-5	ASSDRGTSARQETQY
TRBV7-9	many	TRBJ2-7	ASSTGHEQY
TRBV19	.	TRBJ1-5	ASSPGGGVSPQH
TRBV5-4	few	TRBJ2-1	ASSFTGTGHNEQF
TRBV20-1	many	TRBJ1-1	SARDFRFGAGGTEAF
TRBV15	many	TRBJ2-1	ATSRELAGAYNEQF
TRBV11-2	few	TRBJ2-1	VSSLDPQSSYNEQF
TRBV11-1	many	TRBJ1-1	ASSSGEGTEAF
TRBV27	many	TRBJ2-3	ASSFLDTQY